The TCR beta chain under discussion was sequenced for a study of shared clonotypes between healthy human individuals. Trimming took off 6 bases at V and 5 bases at J, with 13 bases between the two ends. The CDR3 is 14 amino acids. Germline CDR1 and CDR2: MGHRA and YSYEKL. This clone showed up just once. Its antigen remains unidentified. Study observations and caveats: Some clonotypes were shared by all four sorted-subset donors, while others were not shared. The non-shared ones had lower generation probabilities than the shared ones.

Deep was the level at which the assay was run. Data came from immunoSEQ multiplex PCR; TCRdb stores just in-frame clones and leaves some out. The repertoire holds around 690,000 clones, roughly 91% seen once, with 34% in the top ten. The sequence was obtained from a man aged 18 to 30 in good health. Some clones in this sample may be carry-over from other donors' samples. The sequenced sample consisted of memory CD8+ T cells from PBMCs. As for subset: CD45RO+ cells pooled with CCR7-negative TemRA cells. This chain joins TRBV4-1 and TRBJ1-4, with a possible D match to TRBD1 (6 bases). CDR3: CASRWTVENEKLFF. CDR3 DNA sequence: TGCGCCAGCAGGTGGACAGTTGAGAATGAAAAACTGTTTTTT.